A single sample gave rise to the 27 T cell receptor beta chains below, sequenced in a study of T cell changes during pregnancy in multiple sclerosis. Method: immunoSEQ multiplex PCR; TCRdb's copy keeps in-frame clones and lacks some. The data show 60,000 or so clones, roughly 92% seen once. This specimen consisted of peripheral blood, obtained in the first trimester of pregnancy. The receptors shown here come from a female donor with multiple sclerosis, enrolled in a pregnancy study.

The chain uses TRBV9 and TRBJ2-7, with 10 bases aligning to TRBD2. The J segment lost 0 bases and the V segment lost 3 bases, leaving 0 bases of the junction unmatched. This CDR3 is 14 amino acids long. Germline loops: CDR1 SGDLS, CDR2 YYNGEE. CDR3 bases: TGTGCCAGCAGCGCTAGCGGGGGCTCCTACGAGCAGTACTTC. Its protein is CASSASGGSYEQYF. The full variable domain, completed using reference TRBV9 and TRBJ2-7, is DSGVTQTPKHLITATGQRVTLRCSPRSGDLSVYWYQQSLDQGLQFLIQYYNGEERAKGNILERFSAQQFPDLHSELNLSSLELGDSALYFCASSASGGSYEQYFGPGTRLTVT.

The chain carries TRBV6-5 and TRBJ1-5, with a possible D match to TRBD1 (5 bases). The CDR3 contains 13 residues. Trimming pared 0 bases from V and 8 bases from J, leaving 8 bases between. Germline CDR1 is MNHEY and CDR2 is SVGAGI. The CDR3 bases are TGTGCCAGCAGTTACTCTGGGGGGGAGCCCCAGCATTTT. Protein: CASSYSGGEPQHF.

The chain uses TRBV7-2 and TRBJ2-3, with 7 bases that match TRBD2. This CDR3 is built from 14 residues. Germline CDR1 is SGHTA and CDR2 is FQGNSA. V lost 5 bases to trimming and J lost 5 bases; unmatched junction nucleotides: 7. The CDR3: CASSPLRGIDTQYF. The DNA of the CDR3 is TGTGCCAGCAGCCCTCTGCGGGGGATAGATACGCAGTATTTT.

V is TRBV7-2 and J is TRBJ2-7; D remains unclear. There are 14 residues in the CDR3. The germline gives CDR1 SGHTA, CDR2 FQGNSA. The V gene lost 2 bases and the J gene lost 0 bases, with 8 bases spanning the gap. As DNA, the CDR3 is TGTGCCAGCAGCTTAACGGTGAGCTCCTACGAGCAGTACTTC. Residues: CASSLTVSSYEQYF.

This chain connects TRBV7-2 to TRBJ1-2; 7 nucleotides align to TRBD1. Losses at the gene ends were 5 bases for V and 4 bases for J; bases not matched to a gene: 19. Germline V gives CDR1 SGHTA, CDR2 FQGNSA. The CDR3 runs to 18 residues. The CDR3 protein is CASSPTAPNRGRAYGYTF. The CDR3, as DNA: TGTGCCAGCAGCCCAACAGCCCCCAACAGGGGAAGGGCCTATGGCTACACCTTC.

The chain has TRBV7-2 and TRBJ1-2, with 7 positions matching TRBD1. Germline CDR1 SGHTA, CDR2 FQGNSA. The CDR3 is 16 residues long. The junction had 16 bases not matched to a gene; V was cut back by 5 bases and J by 7 bases. Written as DNA, the CDR3 is TGTGCCAGCAGCCCCCAACAGGGGTCTCCCCGGGGTGGCTACACCTTC. Its protein product is CASSPQQGSPRGGYTF.

V and J are TRBV15 and TRBJ2-3; 8 bases map to TRBD1. CDR3 length: 15 amino acids. The junction had 2 bases not matched to a gene; V was cut back by 1 base and J by 2 bases. Germline values: CDR1 LNHNV, CDR2 YYDKDF (reference sequence). The CDR3 sequence: CATSRGTGTTDTQYF. Written as DNA, the CDR3 is TGTGCCACCAGCAGAGGGACAGGGACCACAGATACGCAGTATTTT.

The chain uses TRBV7-9 and TRBJ1-2; D gene unclear. This CDR3 contains 13 residues. V was clipped by 1 base and J by 4 bases, with 7 bases between them. The germline CDR1 and CDR2 sequences are SEHNR and FQNEAQ (reference sequence). The CDR3 sequence is CASSLEEIYGYTF. CDR3 DNA: TGTGCCAGCAGCTTAGAGGAGATCTATGGCTACACCTTC.

V and J are TRBV6-5 and TRBJ1-2; possible D gene TRBD1, 5 bases. Germline V gene data show CDR1 as MNHEY and CDR2 as SVGAGI. The CDR3 has 13 amino acids. V was pared by 7 bases and J by 4 bases, with 13 bases between. CDR3 bases: TGTGCCAGCAACGGTGGGGGGGGCTATGGCTACACCTTC. It encodes CASNGGGGYGYTF.

The V gene is TRBV14, the J gene TRBJ1-1, with D tentatively TRBD1 (6 bases). Trimming stripped 1 base from V and 5 bases from J, with 20 bases between. The V gene's germline CDR1 is SGHDN and CDR2 FVKESK. The CDR3 is 17 residues long. The CDR3 protein is CASSQALLQGRRTEAFF. CDR3 sequence (DNA): TGTGCCAGCAGCCAAGCTCTACTCCAGGGGCGGAGGACTGAAGCTTTCTTT.

For the CDR3, the DNA is TGTGCCAGCAGCCAAAGCGGGGGTCCTACAGATACGCAGTATTTT. Its protein is CASSQSGGPTDTQYF. The V call is TRBV7-3, the J call TRBJ2-3, with 8 bases identical to TRBD2. CDR3 length: 15 amino acids. Germline V CDR1 and CDR2: SGHTA, FQGTGA. The V gene end was trimmed by 5 bases and the J gene end by 3 bases; junction bases not matched to a gene: 7.

This clone was counted a single time. The chain links TRBV14 to TRBJ2-1; 9 bases map to TRBD1. Per the germline V gene, CDR1 is SGHDN and CDR2 is FVKESK. This CDR3 is 16 amino acids long. The V segment lost 4 bases and the J segment 7 bases; nucleotides outside the gene matches: 11. CDR3 sequence: CASSRSRDRVLNEQFF. In DNA form, the CDR3 reads TGTGCCAGCAGCCGATCCCGGGACAGGGTCTTAAATGAGCAGTTCTTC.

This clone was observed once. The V gene is TRBV27, the J gene TRBJ2-2, with no clear D. Germline assignment: CDR1 MNHEY and CDR2 SMNVEV (reference sequence). The CDR3 spans 13 residues. Trimming took off 6 bases at V and 9 bases at J, with 14 bases between the two ends. The CDR3 bases are TGTGCCAGCAGCCGCGCCCTAATCCGGGAGCTGTTTTTT. Translated, it gives CASSRALIRELFF.

CDR3 amino acids: CATSRPRGQVGFSSNQPQHF. The DNA for the CDR3 is TGTGCCACCAGCAGACCCCGAGGACAGGTTGGGTTCTCTAGCAATCAGCCCCAGCATTTT. This sequence joins TRBV15 and TRBJ1-5; 7 bases are shared with TRBD1. Germline loops: CDR1 LNHNV, CDR2 YYDKDF (reference sequence). The CDR3 spans 20 residues. The V segment lost 2 bases and the J segment 0 bases; nucleotides outside the gene matches: 16.

The rearrangement uses TRBV25-1 and TRBJ2-7; possible D gene TRBD1, 5 bases. CDR3 length: 13 residues. Germline CDR1 is MGHDK and CDR2 is SYGVNS. V was pared by 3 bases and J by 2 bases, with 8 bases between. As DNA, the CDR3 is TGTGCCAGCAGTGAGCAGACAGCCTACGAGCAGTACTTC. Translated: CASSEQTAYEQYF.

The V call is TRBV5-1, the J call TRBJ2-5; D gene ambiguous. The germline gives CDR1 SGHRS, CDR2 YFSETQ. The ends were cut back, 4 bases at V and 5 bases at J, with 15 bases in the middle. The CDR3 has 14 amino acids. CDR3 nucleotides: TGCGCCAGCAGCACTCCGAGGTATGGGGAGACCCAGTACTTC. Translation gives CASSTPRYGETQYF.

V is TRBV4-2 and J is TRBJ2-7, with a weak D call TRBD2 (6 bases). The V gene lost 0 bases and the J gene lost 3 bases, with 15 bases spanning the gap. Looked up from germline, CDR1 is LGHNA and CDR2 is YNFKEQ. This CDR3 is 16 amino acids long. The CDR3 sequence is CASSQEGDASVYEQYF. DNA of the CDR3: TGTGCCAGCAGCCAAGAAGGGGACGCTAGCGTCTACGAGCAGTACTTC.

This chain joins TRBV27 and TRBJ2-1, with 11 bases lining up with TRBD2. V lost 3 bases and J lost 8; bases outside the gene matches: 6. Germline V gene lookup returns CDR1 MNHEY and CDR2 SMNVEV (reference sequence). This CDR3 is 15 amino acids long. CDR3 residues: CASSLASGGSDEQFF. In DNA, the CDR3 is TGTGCCAGCAGTTTGGCTAGCGGGGGGTCAGATGAGCAGTTCTTC.

This clone was seen only once. The CDR3 protein is CASEEAGDYGYTF. Here the CDR3 DNA reads TGTGCCAGCGAGGAGGCAGGGGACTATGGCTACACCTTC. The chain joins TRBV2 to TRBJ1-2; weak D call: TRBD1 (6 bases). Trimming left V 8 bases short and J 3 bases short, with 13 bases between. Germline CDR1 is SNHLY and CDR2 is FYNNEI. The CDR3 spans 13 residues.

The V call is TRBV5-4, the J call TRBJ2-5, with D perhaps TRBD1 (6 bases). The CDR3 has 13 amino acids. CDR1 and CDR2 (germline): SGHNT, YYREEE (reference sequence). V lost 0 bases and J 7 bases, leaving 10 bases between the germline ends. The CDR3 DNA reads as TGTGCCAGCAGCTTGGACAGGGCAGGGACCCAGTACTTC. Translated: CASSLDRAGTQYF.

The chain employs TRBV30 and TRBJ2-3; 10 bases align to TRBD2. The CDR3 spans 18 residues. V lost 4 bases to trimming and J lost 4 bases; unmatched junction nucleotides: 17. Germline loops: CDR1 GTSNPN, CDR2 SVGIG (reference sequence). In DNA, the CDR3 is TGTGCCTGGACCCGGACGAGCGGGGGGGCCCTCGTTGCAGATACGCAGTATTTT. This codes for CAWTRTSGGALVADTQYF.

The chain has TRBV5-4 and TRBJ2-7, with 7 nucleotides matching TRBD1. This CDR3 has 15 amino acids. Germline CDR1 SGHNT, CDR2 YYREEE (reference sequence). Unmatched junction bases numbered 12, after V lost 6 bases and J lost 3 bases. The CDR3 bases are TGTGCCAGCACCACCCCCCGGGACAGCTTCTACGAGCAGTACTTC. Its translation is CASTTPRDSFYEQYF.

This clone appeared once. The chain employs TRBV5-4 and TRBJ2-1; weak D call: TRBD2 (6 bases). This CDR3 is 14 amino acids long. Germline loops: CDR1 SGHNT, CDR2 YYREEE (reference sequence). V was pared by 1 base and J by 5 bases, with 10 bases between. The CDR3 coding sequence is TGTGCCAGCAGCTTGCGTGGGGGGAACAATGAGCAGTTCTTC. As protein: CASSLRGGNNEQFF.

This clone was counted once. The chain links TRBV5-1 to TRBJ1-5, with no clear D. This CDR3 region has 12 residues. V lost 6 bases and J 0 bases, leaving 4 bases between the germline ends. CDR1 is SGHRS and CDR2 is YFSETQ in the germline V gene. CDR3 sequence reads: CASTYSNQPQHF. The CDR3 nucleotides are TGCGCCAGCACTTATAGCAATCAGCCCCAGCATTTT.

The chain joins TRBV5-1 to TRBJ2-3; 8 bases agree with TRBD2. This CDR3 has 14 residues. CDR1 is SGHRS and CDR2 is YFSETQ in the germline V gene. Trimming removed 3 bases from V and 7 bases from J; junction bases left unmatched: 7. The CDR3 loop reads CASSSLAGMNTQYF. CDR3 coding DNA: TGCGCCAGCAGCTCCTTAGCGGGGATGAATACGCAGTATTTT.

The rearrangement uses TRBV6-5 and TRBJ1-6; D not resolved. This CDR3 region has 15 residues. V lost 6 bases and J lost 0, with 9 bases in between. CDR1 and CDR2 from the germline V gene are MNHEY and SVGAGI. CDR3: CASRAGSSYNSPLHF. CDR3 DNA: TGTGCCAGCAGGGCCGGGAGCTCCTATAATTCACCCCTCCACTTT.

CDR3: CASSLFRGADSGTEAFF. CDR3 bases: TGTGCCAGCAGCTTGTTTAGGGGCGCAGATTCGGGCACTGAAGCTTTCTTT. V is TRBV5-4 and J is TRBJ1-1, with D possibly matching TRBD1 (5 bases). CDR1 SGHNT and CDR2 YYREEE come from the germline V gene (reference sequence). The CDR3 runs 17 residues. Deletions cut 1 base from V and 4 bases from J, with 20 bases between.